This T cell receptor beta chain is from a study of CD8 T cells in ankylosing spondylitis. After removal of 6 bases from V and 6 bases from J, the junction contained 13 bases not matched to a gene. The CDR3 runs to 15 residues. One entry per CDR3 protein results from TCRdb running MiXCR on the 5' RACE reads. The profile shows around 31,000 distinct CDR3 sequences, more than 25% of them singletons. The sample taken for sequencing was synovial fluid, either unsorted or a sorted T cell fraction (not recorded which). This TCR came from a male donor with ankylosing spondylitis. V usage is TRBV12-3 or TRBV12-4 and J usage is TRBJ1-1; 7 bases fit TRBD1. In DNA form, the CDR3 reads TGTGCCAGCAGCCAGGGGGTCCCGCCTAGCTCTGAAGCTTTCTTT. This sequence encodes CASSQGVPPSSEAFF.